Each of the 13 T cell receptor beta chains below was sequenced from the same sample in a study of OX40 agonist ivuxolimab in advanced cancers. Sequenced by immunoSEQ multiplex PCR; TCRdb stores in-frame clones only, minus some. The table includes tens of thousands of clones, approximately 86% detected once. The sequencing used CD4+ or CD8+ T cells sorted from blood, collected in a trial of the OX40 agonist ivuxolimab. The receptors stem from an adult with an advanced solid tumor such as melanoma, head and neck, liver or kidney cancer.

V gene TRBV6-1 combines with J gene TRBJ1-2; D gene unclear. Germline CDR1 and CDR2: MNHNS and SASEGT. V was pared by 8 bases and J by 7 bases, with 8 bases between. This CDR3 is 10 amino acids long. CDR3 sequence reads: CASGTSGYTF. CDR3 DNA: TGTGCCAGCGGCACCTCTGGCTACACCTTC.

V is TRBV5-8 and J is TRBJ1-2, with D hard to call. Trimming cost V 1 base and J 4 bases, with 5 bases left between them. Germline CDR1 and CDR2: SGHTS and YDEGEE. CDR3 length equals 12 residues. The CDR3 coding sequence is TGTGCCAGCAGCTTGAGCAGCTATGGCTACACCTTC. The encoded protein is CASSLSSYGYTF.

This clone has just a few counts. The chain combines TRBV7-8 with TRBJ1-3; D might be TRBD1 (5 bases). V gave up 0 bases and J gave up 1 base, with 13 bases separating them. The germline CDR1 and CDR2 sequences are SGHVS and FQNEAQ. This CDR3 spans 17 amino acids. The CDR3 loop is CASSLAIQGTSGNTIYF. Written as DNA, the CDR3 is TGTGCCAGCAGCTTAGCGATCCAGGGAACGTCTGGAAACACCATATATTTT.

The chain is built from TRBV5-6 and TRBJ1-5; D is possibly TRBD1 (5 bases). Germline-derived CDR1 and CDR2 are SGHDT and YYEEEE. This CDR3 is built from 15 residues. Trimming pared 2 bases from V and 2 bases from J, leaving 11 bases between. The CDR3 here is CASSFQGGGNQPQHF. The CDR3 DNA reads as TGTGCCAGCAGCTTCCAGGGTGGGGGCAATCAGCCCCAGCATTTT.

This clone was detected only once. The chain employs TRBV19 and TRBJ2-4; D is unclear. Per the germline V gene, CDR1 is LNHDA and CDR2 is SQIVND (reference sequence). Trimming took 4 bases from V and 0 from J, leaving 4 bases between them. CDR3 size: 13 residues. The CDR3 here is CASSRTAKNIQYF. The CDR3 nucleotides are TGTGCCAGTAGTAGGACAGCCAAAAACATTCAGTACTTC.

The J gene is TRBJ1-4, the V gene TRBV6-1, with D possibly being TRBD1 (5 bases). Germline-derived CDR1 and CDR2 are MNHNS and SASEGT. V shed 0 bases and J shed 3 bases, with 8 bases lying between them. This CDR3 contains 15 residues. CDR3 DNA sequence: TGTGCCAGCAGTGAAGCAAGGGACCCTAATGAAAAACTGTTTTTT. It yields the protein CASSEARDPNEKLFF.

This chain uses TRBV19 with TRBJ1-5; a possible D gene is TRBD1 (5 bases). Per germline, CDR1 LNHDA and CDR2 SQIVND (reference sequence). The V end was cut by 5 bases, the J end by 4 bases, with 9 bases between. The CDR3 has 13 amino acids. As DNA, the CDR3 is TGTGCCAGTAGTGAACAGGTTAATCAGCCCCAGCATTTT. As protein: CASSEQVNQPQHF.

This clone has a single count. The chain carries TRBV28 and TRBJ2-3; 7 bases line up with TRBD1. This CDR3 has 13 amino acids. The V gene's germline CDR1 is MDHEN and CDR2 SYDVKM. J lost 3 bases, V lost 5 bases, and 2 bases had no gene match. The CDR3 loop is CASSPTGTDTQYF. In DNA form, the CDR3 reads TGTGCCAGCAGTCCGACAGGGACAGATACGCAGTATTTT.

The count of this clone is one. The V call is TRBV10-3, the J call TRBJ2-2, with D possibly TRBD2 on 6 matching bases. The V end was cut by 9 bases, the J end by 4 bases, with 18 bases between. Germline CDR1 and CDR2: ENHRY and SYGVKD. The CDR3 spans 15 residues. This CDR3 reads CAIGRTGGSTGELFF. In DNA form, the CDR3 reads TGTGCCATAGGGAGGACCGGGGGTTCCACCGGGGAGCTGTTTTTT.

The chain joins TRBV2 to TRBJ2-1, with TRBD2 as a possible D gene (6 bases). The V end lost 10 bases, the J end lost 3 bases, and 22 bases lay between the germline ends. Germline V CDR1 and CDR2: SNHLY, FYNNEI. This CDR3 has 16 residues. CDR3 DNA sequence: TGTGCCACACATGCCCAAGGGACTCTCGTCTACAATGAGCAGTTCTTC. The encoded protein is CATHAQGTLVYNEQFF.

The chain employs TRBV10-3 and TRBJ1-2, with 9 bases identical to TRBD1. Germline CDR1 ENHRY, CDR2 SYGVKD. The CDR3 loop spans 14 amino acids. After removal of 0 bases from V and 5 bases from J, the junction contained 1 base not matched to a gene. The CDR3 nucleotides are TGTGCCATCAGTGAGTCGGGACAGGGATATGGCTACACCTTC. Its protein product is CAISESGQGYGYTF.

The chain is built from TRBV4-2 and TRBJ2-3; TRBD2 is a possible D gene (7 bases). V was clipped by 5 bases and J by 6 bases, with 15 bases between them. This CDR3 is built from 14 residues. Germline CDR1 is LGHNA and CDR2 is YNFKEQ. As DNA, the CDR3 is TGTGCCAGCAGCGAAAAGGGGGGGGACGATACGCAGTATTTT. Translated, it gives CASSEKGGDDTQYF.

The rearrangement links TRBV15 to TRBJ2-7; D perhaps matches TRBD2 (6 bases). The CDR3 is made up of 14 amino acids. The V end was cut by 2 bases, the J end by 9 bases, with 17 bases between. Germline values: CDR1 LNHNV, CDR2 YYDKDF (reference sequence). As DNA, the CDR3 is TGTGCCACCAGCAGACCGGGACTCGGGTGGGGGCAGTACTTC. Translating gives CATSRPGLGWGQYF. The full variable domain, rest sourced from reference TRBV15 and TRBJ2-7, is DAMVIQNPRYQVTQFGKPVTLSCSQTLNHNVMYWYQQKSSQAPKLLFHYYDKDFNNEADTPDNFQSRRPNTSFCFLDIRSPGLGDTAMYLCATSRPGLGWGQYFGPGTRLTVT.